These 9 T cell receptor beta chains originate from one sample sequenced in a study of cytomegalovirus exposure and HLA in healthy donors. PCR used 60 Vbeta primers and 13 Jbeta primers. TCRdb keeps only in-frame clones here, not all; method: immunoSEQ multiplex PCR. Here the sample spans approximately 150,000 clones, roughly 79% being singletons. Material for sequencing was PBMCs. The source of these receptors is a woman aged 25-40 years in good health and CMV-seronegative.

This sequence joins TRBV5-1 and TRBJ2-5; 7 nucleotides align to TRBD1. Per germline, CDR1 SGHRS and CDR2 YFSETQ. The CDR3 is made up of 15 amino acids. V was pared by 5 bases and J by 1 base, with 8 bases of the junction left unmatched. This CDR3 is CASRTGQQPQETQYF. In nucleotides, the CDR3 is TGCGCCAGCAGGACGGGACAGCAACCCCAAGAGACCCAGTACTTC.

CDR3 sequence reads: CASSLGAGTGNTIYF. CDR3 nucleotides: TGTGCCAGCAGCTTGGGGGCGGGTACTGGAAACACCATATATTTT. The chain couples TRBV5-6 to TRBJ1-3, with unresolved D. Germline V gives CDR1 SGHDT, CDR2 YYEEEE. The CDR3 extends over 15 amino acids. V lost 0 bases to trimming and J lost 2 bases, with 9 bases between them. The full variable domain, completed using reference TRBV5-6 and TRBJ1-3, is DAGVTQSPTHLIKTRGQQVTLRCSPKSGHDTVSWYQQALGQGPQFIFQYYEEEERQRGNFPDRFSGHQFPNYSSELNVNALLLGDSALYLCASSLGAGTGNTIYFGEGSWLTVV.

The V call is TRBV7-3, the J call TRBJ1-1; possibly TRBD1 for D (6 bases). The CDR3 loop spans 13 amino acids. Trimming took off 3 bases at V and 2 bases at J, with 7 bases between the two ends. Germline V gene data show CDR1 as SGHTA and CDR2 as FQGTGA. DNA of the CDR3: TGTGCCAGCAGCTTGGGACAAAACACTGAAGCTTTCTTT. As protein: CASSLGQNTEAFF.

V and J are TRBV28 and TRBJ1-1; 7 positions agree with TRBD1. Losses at the gene ends were 7 bases for V and 1 base for J; bases not matched to a gene: 9. There are 15 residues in the CDR3. Germline V CDR1 and CDR2: MDHEN, SYDVKM. CDR3 DNA sequence: TGTGCCAGCAAGTATTCAAGGGGGCAGAACACTGAAGCTTTCTTT. Translating it yields CASKYSRGQNTEAFF. Looking up the rest from reference TRBV28 and TRBJ1-1 gives the full variable domain: DVKVTQSSRYLVKRTGEKVFLECVQDMDHENMFWYRQDPGLGLRLIYFSYDVKMKEKGDIPEGYSVSREKKERFSLILESASTNQTSMYLCASKYSRGQNTEAFFGQGTRLTVV.

This chain joins TRBV7-9 and TRBJ2-1, with D perhaps matching TRBD1 (7 bases). Germline loops: CDR1 SEHNR, CDR2 FQNEAQ (reference sequence). V lost 8 bases and J lost 2, with 16 bases in between. This CDR3 region has 15 residues. DNA for the CDR3: TGTGCCAGCGAGGAGGGGGGACAGACCTACAATGAGCAGTTCTTC. Translation: CASEEGGQTYNEQFF.

The V call is TRBV4-2, the J call TRBJ1-5; unclear D gene. V dropped 1 base and J dropped 5 bases, with 12 bases sitting between them. Germline lookup yields CDR1 LGHNA and CDR2 YNFKEQ. The CDR3 is made up of 15 amino acids. The CDR3 nucleotides are TGTGCCAGCAGCCAAGTTTTGGAAGCGGATCAGCCCCAGCATTTT. Translating gives CASSQVLEADQPQHF.

This clone was seen once. The chain carries TRBV11-2 and TRBJ1-2; D remains ambiguous. From germline, CDR1 is SGHAT and CDR2 FQNNGV. The CDR3 runs 13 residues. The V end was cut by 1 base, the J end by 3 bases, with 6 bases between. The CDR3 bases are TGTGCCAGCAGCTTAGGGGCGCACTATGGCTACACCTTC. This sequence encodes CASSLGAHYGYTF.

V is TRBV5-1 and J is TRBJ2-5; perhaps TRBD1 as D (7 bases). Between the trimmed V and J ends, which lost 5 bases and 10 bases, there was a span of 15 bases. This CDR3 has 12 residues. Germline values: CDR1 SGHRS, CDR2 YFSETQ. The CDR3 is CASSEQGGGQYF. For the CDR3, the DNA is TGCGCCAGCAGTGAGCAGGGGGGAGGCCAGTACTTC. Filled out from reference TRBV5-1 and TRBJ2-5, the complete variable domain reads KAGVTQTPRYLIKTRGQQVTLSCSPISGHRSVSWYQQTPGQGLQFLFEYFSETQRNKGNFPGRFSGRQFSNSRSEMNVSTLELGDSALYLCASSEQGGGQYFGPGTRLLVL.

The chain couples TRBV7-8 to TRBJ2-2; 11 positions match TRBD1. The J segment lost 1 base and the V segment lost 2 bases, leaving 3 bases of the junction unmatched. The CDR3 sequence is 17 residues long. CDR1 SGHVS and CDR2 FQNEAQ come from the germline V gene. The CDR3 bases are TGTGCCAGCAGCTTAATCGGGACAGGGGGGAACACCGGGGAGCTGTTTTTT. The encoded protein is CASSLIGTGGNTGELFF.